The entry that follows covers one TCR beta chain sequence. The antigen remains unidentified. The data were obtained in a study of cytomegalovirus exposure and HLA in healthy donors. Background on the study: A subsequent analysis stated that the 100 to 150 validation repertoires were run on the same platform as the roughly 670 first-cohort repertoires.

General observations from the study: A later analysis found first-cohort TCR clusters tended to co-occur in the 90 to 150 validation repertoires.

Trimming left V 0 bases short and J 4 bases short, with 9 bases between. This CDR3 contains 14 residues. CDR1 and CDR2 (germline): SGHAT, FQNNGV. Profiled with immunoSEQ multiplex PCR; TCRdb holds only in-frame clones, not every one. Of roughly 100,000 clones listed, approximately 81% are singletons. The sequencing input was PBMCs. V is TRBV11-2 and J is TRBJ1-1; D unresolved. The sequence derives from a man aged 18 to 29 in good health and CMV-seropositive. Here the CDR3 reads CASSLDRGGTEAFF. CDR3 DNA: TGTGCCAGCAGCTTAGATCGGGGAGGCACTGAAGCTTTCTTT.